This is a list of T cell receptor beta chains from one sample in a study of response to subunit inactivated influenza vaccine. TCRdb re-called the RT-PCR reads with MiXCR, one entry per CDR3 protein. The sample shows about 540,000 distinct CDR3 sequences, roughly 25% of them seen only once. A further study also used this sample, focusing on T cells expressing NK-cell markers.

The specimen was CD4+ T cells sorted from PBMCs, collected 11 to 12 days after vaccination. The source of these receptors is a man in his forties or fifties who received an inactivated influenza vaccine. Each CDR3 is given with its conserved first and last residue. A D gene is named only where the DNA matches it firmly. Not all rows give a size; the values are once, few, many and, for expanded clones, a class.

V gene	J gene	D gene	clone size	CDR3 DNA	CDR3 protein
TRBV5-1	TRBJ2-7	NA	NA	TGCGCCAGCAGCTTGCAAAGGGCCTACGAGCAGTACTTC	CASSLQRAYEQYF
TRBV3-1	TRBJ1-2	NA	NA	TGTGCCAGCAGCCATAGGGGAGGGAGTGGTGGCTACACCTTC	CASSHRGGSGGYTF
TRBV6-2/TRBV6-3	TRBJ2-7	TRBD1	many	TGTGCCAGCAGGAAACCCGCAGGGACAGGGGGTAAGCAGTACTTC	CASRKPAGTGGKQYF
TRBV6-5	TRBJ1-2	TRBD1	few	TGTGCCAGCAGTTACTCGACTTTAGGACAGGGAAAAGGCTACACCTTC	CASSYSTLGQGKGYTF
TRBV29-1	TRBJ1-3	NA	NA	TGCAGCGGCGGTGATTACTCTGGAAACACCATATATTTT	CSGGDYSGNTIYF
TRBV18	TRBJ1-2	TRBD1	few	TGTGCCAGCTCACCATTGACAGGGGGCGCTAACTATGGCTACACCTTC	CASSPLTGGANYGYTF
TRBV6-2/TRBV6-3	TRBJ2-3	TRBD2	few	TGTGCCAGCAGACTATCGGCGGGAGCGCTCACAGATACGCAGTATTTT	CASRLSAGALTDTQYF
TRBV4-1	TRBJ2-1	TRBD1	few	TGCGCCAGCAAACCCGGGACAGGGCAGAAGGTTGAGCAGTTCTTC	CASKPGTGQKVEQFF
TRBV5-4	TRBJ1-1	NA	NA	TGTGCCAGCAGCTTGAGGTCGGAAGCTGAAGCTTTCTTT	CASSLRSEAEAFF
TRBV20-1	TRBJ2-1	TRBD1	NA	TGCAGTGCTAGATACGAGACAGGGAACTCCTACAATGAGCAGTTCTTC	CSARYETGNSYNEQFF
TRBV5-1	TRBJ2-1	NA	NA	TGCGCCAGCAGCTTGAGCGTCCTAAACAGAAACAATGAGCAGTTCTTC	CASSLSVLNRNNEQFF
TRBV12-3/TRBV12-4	TRBJ2-5	TRBD1	few	TGTGCCAGCTCAAACTCCCGTCGGACAGGGCAAGAGACCCAGTACTTC	CASSNSRRTGQETQYF
TRBV6-2/TRBV6-3	TRBJ1-2	TRBD1	NA	TGTGCCAGCAGACAGGGGCGCAGCTACACCTTC	CASRQGRSYTF
TRBV29-1	TRBJ2-1	NA	NA	TGCAGTGCTACTGGGACCTTTAATGAGCAGTTCTTC	CSATGTFNEQFF
TRBV27	TRBJ2-1	TRBD2	NA	TGTGCCAGCAGTTTATCGCCTAGGAGACTAGCGGACAATGAGCAGTTCTTC	CASSLSPRRLADNEQFF
TRBV12-3/TRBV12-4	TRBJ2-2	NA	NA	TGTGCCAGCAGCTACCCGCCGACCATACTGAACACCGGGGAGCTGTTTTTT	CASSYPPTILNTGELFF
TRBV5-1	TRBJ1-1	NA	NA	TGCGCCAGCAGCTTGGAGGAGGCAGGAGTGACTGAAGCTTTCTTT	CASSLEEAGVTEAFF
TRBV3-1	TRBJ2-7	TRBD2	NA	TGTGCCAGCAGCCAGATTACTAGCGGATCCTACGAGCAGTACTTC	CASSQITSGSYEQYF
TRBV5-1	TRBJ1-6	NA	NA	TGCGCCAGCAGCTTCTACAGAAATCCTACTCCTAATTCACCCCTCCACTTT	CASSFYRNPTPNSPLHF
TRBV5-5	TRBJ2-2	TRBD2	many	TGTGCCAGCATCAGGACTAGCGGCAACACCGGGGAGCTGTTTTTT	CASIRTSGNTGELFF